Sequencing of this TCR beta chain was carried out in a study of CD8+ T cells in alopecia areata. At the level of the study: Tofacitinib dosing lasted 6 to 18 months, which was then followed by 6 months off drug.

The germline CDR1 and CDR2 sequences are SEHNR and FQNEAQ (reference sequence). The CDR3 runs 16 residues. The ends were cut back, 2 bases at V and 2 bases at J, with 14 bases in the middle. Treatment described: oral pan-JAK inhibitor, 5-10 mg twice daily. TCR sequencing used cDNA made by reverse transcription of extracted RNA. Repertoires were generated with immunoSEQ multiplex PCR, while TCRdb's copy carries only in-frame clones and drops some. The data contain nearly 110,000 clones, about four fifths of them seen just once; the ten biggest clones take up around a quarter. In the case of this clone: No antigen is known for it.

Study conclusions and caveats: Tofacitinib yielded significantly lower scalp clonality and fewer expanded CD8+ clones among the top 100.

This clonotype was sampled from a human donor with alopecia areata. The sequences come from CD8+ T cells sorted from blood, collected at week 24, from a patient treated with tofacitinib. The chain has TRBV7-9 and TRBJ2-3; D is undetermined. The CDR3 bases are TGTGCCAGCAGCTTAAGCCCTGGAGAAAACACAGATACGCAGTATTTT. It is translated as CASSLSPGENTDTQYF.